Listed below are T cell receptor beta chains from one sample, sequenced in a study of T cell repertoires in cytomegalovirus infection. TCRdb redid the calling of the reads with MiXCR, one entry per CDR3 protein. Of under 800,000 distinct CDR3 sequences detected, around 24% appear once; the ten largest clones hold 7.5% to 9%. The sample comprised CD8+ T cells from PBMCs. The source is a human donor in good health (CMV status not recorded). Some clones in this sample may be carry-over from other donors' samples. Each CDR3 is given with its conserved first and last residue. Fields, in order: CDR3 protein, J gene, clone size, V gene. Some rows mark clone size as missing; the rest say once, few, many or name a class of expanded clone.

CDR3 protein: CSVERASANTGELFF; J gene: TRBJ2-2; clone size: -; V gene: TRBV29-1
CDR3 protein: CASSSQGVYGYTF; J gene: TRBJ1-2; clone size: -; V gene: TRBV19
CDR3 protein: CVSSLAVPGTGSSPLHF; J gene: TRBJ1-6; clone size: -; V gene: TRBV7-8
CDR3 protein: CASSSYRNQPQHF; J gene: TRBJ1-5; clone size: many; V gene: TRBV7-6
CDR3 protein: CSAIDRGSHYGYTF; J gene: TRBJ1-2; clone size: few; V gene: TRBV20-1
CDR3 protein: CASSDWAALYGYTF; J gene: TRBJ1-2; clone size: -; V gene: TRBV6-6
CDR3 protein: CASSLLSGGDTQYF; J gene: TRBJ2-3; clone size: many; V gene: TRBV28
CDR3 protein: CASSLGQGYAEAFF; J gene: TRBJ1-1; clone size: few; V gene: TRBV5-8
CDR3 protein: CATSLAGGFTDTQYF; J gene: TRBJ2-3; clone size: -; V gene: TRBV19
CDR3 protein: CASSLGSGARNQPQHF; J gene: TRBJ1-5; clone size: -; V gene: TRBV5-1
CDR3 protein: CASSPGQVWLFF; J gene: TRBJ2-2; clone size: many; V gene: TRBV28
CDR3 protein: CASSPGTGSRTDTQYF; J gene: TRBJ2-3; clone size: -; V gene: TRBV14
CDR3 protein: CASSPPDRHQYNEQFF; J gene: TRBJ2-1; clone size: -; V gene: TRBV27
CDR3 protein: CASSFDLMGVNEQFF; J gene: TRBJ2-1; clone size: -; V gene: TRBV2
CDR3 protein: CASSHRATDSGNTIYF; J gene: TRBJ1-3; clone size: -; V gene: TRBV7-6
CDR3 protein: CASSETRGGYNEQFF; J gene: TRBJ2-1; clone size: -; V gene: TRBV2
CDR3 protein: CSARDRYRGPRTEAFF; J gene: TRBJ1-1; clone size: -; V gene: TRBV20-1
CDR3 protein: CATRDRDNNEQFF; J gene: TRBJ2-1; clone size: -; V gene: TRBV24-1
CDR3 protein: CATSSDRGANTEAFF; J gene: TRBJ1-1; clone size: few; V gene: TRBV15
CDR3 protein: CSARAPGQIPNYGYTF; J gene: TRBJ1-2; clone size: few; V gene: TRBV20-1
CDR3 protein: CASSGLKGSLNTEAFF; J gene: TRBJ1-1; clone size: -; V gene: TRBV10-2
CDR3 protein: CASSLGFGFSETQYF; J gene: TRBJ2-5; clone size: few; V gene: TRBV28
CDR3 protein: CSVVDEKLFF; J gene: TRBJ1-4; clone size: few; V gene: TRBV29-1
CDR3 protein: CASKVSEGVGDEQYF; J gene: TRBJ2-7; clone size: -; V gene: TRBV6-1
CDR3 protein: CASSLDRGMQQPQHF; J gene: TRBJ1-5; clone size: many; V gene: TRBV7-2
CDR3 protein: CVSVRANQETQYF; J gene: TRBJ2-5; clone size: -; V gene: TRBV28
CDR3 protein: CASSISGVWTGELFF; J gene: TRBJ2-2; clone size: many; V gene: TRBV7-6
CDR3 protein: CASSILGERETQYF; J gene: TRBJ2-5; clone size: few; V gene: TRBV19
CDR3 protein: CSVLGQDSYGYTF; J gene: TRBJ1-2; clone size: -; V gene: TRBV29-1
CDR3 protein: CATGPEDHTDTQYF; J gene: TRBJ2-3; clone size: -; V gene: TRBV15
CDR3 protein: CASSPFWDLLELDEKLFF; J gene: TRBJ1-4; clone size: -; V gene: TRBV23-1
CDR3 protein: CASSFSTILTGELFF; J gene: TRBJ2-2; clone size: few; V gene: TRBV5-1
CDR3 protein: CASSAVTGGNQPQHF; J gene: TRBJ1-5; clone size: -; V gene: TRBV7-6
CDR3 protein: CSVLRPRETQYF; J gene: TRBJ2-5; clone size: few; V gene: TRBV29-1
CDR3 protein: CASSGTRPGEKLFF; J gene: TRBJ1-4; clone size: -; V gene: TRBV6-5
CDR3 protein: CASSPDTSGKTQYF; J gene: TRBJ2-5; clone size: many; V gene: TRBV12-3/TRBV12-4
CDR3 protein: CASSFVGGNNEQFF; J gene: TRBJ2-1; clone size: many; V gene: TRBV28
CDR3 protein: CASSYSPLDRGFHYGYTF; J gene: TRBJ1-2; clone size: -; V gene: TRBV6-8
CDR3 protein: CASPSRGREAFF; J gene: TRBJ1-1; clone size: -; V gene: TRBV2
CDR3 protein: CASSVSGTGEAFF; J gene: TRBJ1-1; clone size: -; V gene: TRBV7-6
CDR3 protein: CSVEDWATSGGPQETQYF; J gene: TRBJ2-5; clone size: few; V gene: TRBV29-1
CDR3 protein: CASSQGQLNQPQHF; J gene: TRBJ1-5; clone size: many; V gene: TRBV7-9
CDR3 protein: CASSMGGRLNEQFF; J gene: TRBJ2-1; clone size: few; V gene: TRBV19
CDR3 protein: CASSLVWGENSPLHF; J gene: TRBJ1-6; clone size: many; V gene: TRBV7-2
CDR3 protein: CSARPQGQETQYF; J gene: TRBJ2-5; clone size: few; V gene: TRBV20-1
CDR3 protein: CASRPNAGTSGGPSNEQFF; J gene: TRBJ2-1; clone size: few; V gene: TRBV28